What follows are 20 T cell receptor beta chains derived from one specimen sequenced in a study of blood T cell repertoires in COVID-19 (dated by TCRdb to about 2020). The receptor library was made with the immunoSEQ multiplex PCR assay. TCRdb limited this immuneACCESS table to in-frame rearrangements with V and J called. A share of clones is missing; checked studies link under half to unresolved V genes, and the rest is unexplained. In all, the sample holds more than 60,000 clones, and 85% to 90% of those were seen once. Of the sample, 3.5% to 4.5% falls within the top ten clones. Sequencing input: peripheral blood. These receptors were collected from a man aged 45-60 years with active COVID-19.

Here the CDR3 reads CASSQAVVANTGELFF. The CDR3 DNA follows: TGCGCCAGCAGCCAAGCGGTGGTGGCGAACACCGGGGAGCTGTTTTTT. The rearrangement joins TRBV4-3 to TRBJ2-2; D not resolved. Trimming removed 1 base at V and 0 bases at J, with 9 bases between. From germline, CDR1 is LGHNA and CDR2 YSLEER. The CDR3 contains 16 residues.

V gene TRBV28 combines with J gene TRBJ2-4; TRBD2 aligns across 11 bases. The CDR3 length is 18 residues. CDR1 and CDR2 (germline): MDHEN, SYDVKM. V was clipped by 4 bases and J by 0 bases; unmatched bases: 8. In DNA, the CDR3 is TGTGCCAGCAGTTCGGGGACTAGCGGAACCCTAGCCAAAAACATTCAGTACTTC. This sequence encodes CASSSGTSGTLAKNIQYF.

This clone was picked up one time. This CDR3 is CASSISTGPYNEQFF. Here the CDR3 DNA reads TGTGCCAGTAGTATAAGTACAGGGCCCTACAATGAGCAGTTCTTC. The chain employs TRBV19 and TRBJ2-1; weak D call: TRBD1 (6 bases). There are 15 residues in the CDR3. V was shortened by 2 bases and J by 2 bases, with 10 bases between the two germline ends. Germline V gene lookup returns CDR1 LNHDA and CDR2 SQIVND (reference sequence).

The chain carries TRBV29-1 and TRBJ2-5, with 8 positions matching TRBD2. The CDR3 spans 14 residues. The germline V gene encodes CDR1 SQVTM and CDR2 ANQGSEA. V was pared by 6 bases and J by 4 bases, with 10 bases of the junction left unmatched. The CDR3 DNA reads TGCAGCGTGGCTACCGGGACTAGTAGAGAGACCCAGTACTTC. Its translation: CSVATGTSRETQYF.

The chain recombines TRBV7-6 with TRBJ2-3; TRBD1 aligns across 7 bases. This CDR3 contains 15 residues. Germline CDR1 is SGHVS and CDR2 is FNYEAQ. V dropped 5 bases and J dropped 3; count of bases not matched to a gene: 8. CDR3 protein: CASSTRQGRTDTQYF. The CDR3 bases are TGTGCCAGCAGCACGCGACAGGGCCGGACAGATACGCAGTATTTT.

The chain joins TRBV20-1 to TRBJ2-7, with D perhaps TRBD1 (6 bases). CDR3 length: 12 residues. V was trimmed by 3 bases and J by 5 bases, leaving 11 bases between them. Germline-derived CDR1 and CDR2 are DFQATT and SNEGSKA (reference sequence). This chain's CDR3 is CSASIQGNEQYF. The CDR3 DNA is TGCAGTGCTAGTATACAGGGAAACGAGCAGTACTTC.

The chain uses TRBV4-2 and TRBJ1-2; TRBD1 is a possible D gene (6 bases). V was pared by 0 bases and J by 4 bases, with 15 bases between. CDR3 length: 16 amino acids. The V gene's germline CDR1 is LGHNA and CDR2 YNFKEQ. CDR3 region: CASSQEPDRISYGYTF. CDR3 DNA: TGTGCCAGCAGCCAAGAACCTGACAGGATCAGCTATGGCTACACCTTC.

The chain is built from TRBV7-9 and TRBJ2-1; D gene uncertain. Germline-derived CDR1 and CDR2 are SEHNR and FQNEAQ (reference sequence). This CDR3 contains 14 residues. V was trimmed by 5 bases and J by 6 bases, leaving 14 bases between them. CDR3 sequence: CASSPSTAFNEQFF. CDR3 DNA: TGTGCCAGCAGCCCTTCAACAGCCTTCAATGAGCAGTTCTTC.

V gene TRBV7-2 combines with J gene TRBJ2-3; 9 nucleotides align to TRBD2. The length of the CDR3 is 16 residues. Germline CDR1 reads SGHTA; CDR2 reads FQGNSA. With V trimmed by 2 bases and J by 2 bases, 5 bases remained unmatched. For the CDR3, the DNA is TGTGCCAGCAGCTTATTGAGCGGGAGGCCCACAGATACGCAGTATTTT. This translates into CASSLLSGRPTDTQYF.

This chain uses TRBV5-1 with TRBJ2-2; 13 nucleotides match TRBD2. The CDR3 is 17 amino acids. CDR1 SGHRS and CDR2 YFSETQ come from the germline V gene. Trimming removed 4 bases from V and 4 bases from J; junction bases left unmatched: 7. The CDR3 nucleotides read TGCGCCAGCAGCCCACCGGGACTAGCGGGGTCCACCGGGGAGCTGTTTTTT. This encodes CASSPPGLAGSTGELFF.

This chain connects TRBV6-5 to TRBJ2-3; weak D call: TRBD2 (5 bases). Trimming took 2 bases from V and 6 from J, leaving 12 bases between them. There are 14 residues in the CDR3. Germline V gene lookup returns CDR1 MNHEY and CDR2 SVGAGI. As DNA, the CDR3 is TGTGCCAGCAGTTACATTCAGCGGTTCGATACGCAGTATTTT. This codes for CASSYIQRFDTQYF.

The CDR3 reads CASSYGQYGRGDRTGELFF. CDR3 nucleotide sequence: TGTGCCAGCAGCTACGGACAGTATGGGAGAGGAGACCGTACCGGGGAGCTGTTTTTT. This sequence joins TRBV6-6 and TRBJ2-2, with D possibly TRBD1 on 6 matching bases. Germline CDR1 reads MNHNY; CDR2 reads SVGAGI (reference sequence). This CDR3 has 19 residues. V shed 6 bases and J shed 5 bases, with 28 bases lying between them.

J is TRBJ2-1 and V is TRBV3-1 (or the pseudogene TRBV3-2); 7 bases line up with TRBD1. This CDR3 contains 15 residues. Trimming at V came to 4 bases and at J to 2 bases, leaving 5 bases not matched to a gene. Germline lookup yields CDR1 LGHDT and CDR2 YNNKEL (reference sequence). In DNA, the CDR3 is TGTGCCAGCAGCCCGGGGACAGCCACCTACAATGAGCAGTTCTTC. Translated, it gives CASSPGTATYNEQFF.

The chain has TRBV6-5 and TRBJ2-1, with TRBD2 identical over 10 bases. Germline V gene sequence: CDR1 MNHEY, CDR2 SVGAGI. The CDR3 covers 13 residues. V dropped 6 bases and J dropped 10; count of bases not matched to a gene: 6. CDR3: CASSRQREGEQFF. The DNA for the CDR3 is TGTGCCAGCAGCCGCCAGCGGGAGGGCGAGCAGTTCTTC.

V is TRBV11-3 and J is TRBJ2-5; D may be TRBD1 (5 bases). With 5 bases removed from V and 7 bases from J, the gap between germline ends came to 20 bases. Germline V lookup: CDR1 SGHNT, CDR2 YENEEA. The CDR3 runs to 15 residues. Here the CDR3 reads CASSPFQGFEVTQYF. The CDR3 DNA reads as TGTGCCAGCAGCCCATTCCAGGGATTCGAAGTGACCCAGTACTTC.

The chain combines TRBV5-5 with TRBJ2-2, with a weak D call TRBD2 (6 bases). Between the trimmed V and J ends, which lost 4 bases and 13 bases, there was a span of 20 bases. Germline CDR1 is SGHKS and CDR2 is YYEKEE (reference sequence). This CDR3 is 14 amino acids long. The DNA of the CDR3 is TGTGCCAGCAGCCGGGCTCGGAGTAGCGGTGGGCTGTTTTTT. Translated: CASSRARSSGGLFF. Filled out from reference TRBV5-5 and TRBJ2-2, the complete variable domain reads DAGVTQSPTHLIKTRGQQVTLRCSPISGHKSVSWYQQVLGQGPQFIFQYYEKEERGRGNFPDRFSARQFPNYSSELNVNALLLGDSALYLCASSRARSSGGLFFGEGSRLTVL.

V is TRBV29-1 and J is TRBJ2-7; a possible D gene is TRBD1 (7 bases). The CDR3 has 12 residues. The germline V and J ends were trimmed by 7 bases and 5 bases, with 15 bases remaining between them. Germline V lookup: CDR1 SQVTM, CDR2 ANQGSEA. The CDR3 loop is CSGRRGADEQYF. The CDR3 coding sequence is TGCAGCGGCCGCAGGGGGGCTGACGAGCAGTACTTC.

The V call is TRBV5-6, the J call TRBJ2-1, with TRBD2 matching 9 bases. With 2 bases clipped from V and 2 bases from J, the junction kept 2 bases outside the gene matches. This CDR3 is 15 amino acids long. From germline, CDR1 is SGHDT and CDR2 YYEEEE. DNA for the CDR3: TGTGCCAGCAGCTTTGGCGGGGGGGCCTACAATGAGCAGTTCTTC. Translation gives CASSFGGGAYNEQFF.

This clone was found a few times. V is TRBV11-2 and J is TRBJ2-1; 8 bases map to TRBD2. V was pared by 5 bases and J by 15 bases, with 6 bases of the junction left unmatched. Germline V gene data show CDR1 as SGHAT and CDR2 as FQNNGV. The CDR3 sequence is 11 residues long. CDR3 nucleotide sequence: TGTGCCAGCAGCCATAGCGGGGATCTGTTCTTC. This translates into CASSHSGDLFF.

The gene calls are TRBV6-5 and TRBJ2-5; D unclear. The CDR3 is 13 amino acids. Looked up from germline, CDR1 is MNHEY and CDR2 is SVGAGI. The V end lost 2 bases, the J end lost 5 bases, and 9 bases lay between the germline ends. CDR3 nucleotides: TGTGCCAGCAGTTACGCCTTGAGGGAGACCCAGTACTTC. Protein product: CASSYALRETQYF.